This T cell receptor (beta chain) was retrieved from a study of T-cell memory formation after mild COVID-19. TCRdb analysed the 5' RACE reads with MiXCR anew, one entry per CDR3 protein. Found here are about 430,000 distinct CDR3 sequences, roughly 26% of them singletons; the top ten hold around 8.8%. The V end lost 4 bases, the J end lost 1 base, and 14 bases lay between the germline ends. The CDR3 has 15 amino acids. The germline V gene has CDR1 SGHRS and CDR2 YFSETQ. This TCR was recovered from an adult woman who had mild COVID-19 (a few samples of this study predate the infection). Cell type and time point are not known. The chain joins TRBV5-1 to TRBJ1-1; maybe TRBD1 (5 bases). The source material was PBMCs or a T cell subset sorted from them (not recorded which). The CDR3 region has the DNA TGCGCCAGCAGCAGCGCCGGGGGGTCGAACACTGAAGCTTTCTTT. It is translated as CASSSAGGSNTEAFF.